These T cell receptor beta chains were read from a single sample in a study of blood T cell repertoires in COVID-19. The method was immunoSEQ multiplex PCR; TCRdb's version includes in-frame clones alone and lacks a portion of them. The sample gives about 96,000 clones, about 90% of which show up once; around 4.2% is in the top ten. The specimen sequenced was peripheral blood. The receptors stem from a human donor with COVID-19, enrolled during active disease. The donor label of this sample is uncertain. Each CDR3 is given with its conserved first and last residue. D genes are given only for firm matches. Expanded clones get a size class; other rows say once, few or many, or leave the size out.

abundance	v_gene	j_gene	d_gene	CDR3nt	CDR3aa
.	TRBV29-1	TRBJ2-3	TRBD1	TGCAGCGGGCTTCGACAGGGATCAGATACGCAGTATTTT	CSGLRQGSDTQYF
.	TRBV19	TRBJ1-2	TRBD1	TGTGCCAGTAGACCCCAAAATACCGCGGCAGGGGGCTTCCACTATGGCTACACCTTC	CASRPQNTAAGGFHYGYTF
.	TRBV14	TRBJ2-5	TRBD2	TGTGCCAGCAGCCAAGCGACGGGAGGGGCAGAGACCCAGTACTTC	CASSQATGGAETQYF
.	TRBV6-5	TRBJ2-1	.	TGTGCCAGCAGTTGGGCGCAGACCTACAATGAGCAGTTCTTC	CASSWAQTYNEQFF
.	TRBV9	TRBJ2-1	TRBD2	TGTGCCAGCAGCGTAGGAGTAGCGGGGGGGCAAGAGCAGTTCTTC	CASSVGVAGGQEQFF
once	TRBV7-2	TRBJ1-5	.	TGTGCCAGCAGCTCCAGCAGGGTTAGCACGCCCCAGCATTTT	CASSSSRVSTPQHF
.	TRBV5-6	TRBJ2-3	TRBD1	TGTGCCAGCAGCTTCTATGGACAGGATTACACAGATACGCAGTATTTT	CASSFYGQDYTDTQYF
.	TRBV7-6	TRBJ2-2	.	TGTGCCAGCAGCTTGGATGGGACTTTCAACACCGGGGAGCTGTTTTTT	CASSLDGTFNTGELFF
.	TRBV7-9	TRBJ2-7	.	TGTGCCAGCAGCCTGCAGTTGGAGCAGTACTTC	CASSLQLEQYF
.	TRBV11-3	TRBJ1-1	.	TGTGCCAGCAGCTTAACGCAGGGTAACACTGAAGCTTTCTTT	CASSLTQGNTEAFF
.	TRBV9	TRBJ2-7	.	TGTGCCAGCAGCGTAGGGGGGGACTCCTACGAGCAGTACTTC	CASSVGGDSYEQYF